Listed below are T cell receptor beta chains from one sample, sequenced in a study of OX40 agonist ivuxolimab in advanced cancers. The method was immunoSEQ multiplex PCR; TCRdb's version includes in-frame clones alone and lacks a portion of them. The table records 50,000 to 65,000 clones, roughly nine tenths of them present only once. Source: CD4+ or CD8+ T cells sorted from blood, taken in a trial of the OX40 agonist ivuxolimab. The receptors were gathered from an adult with an advanced solid tumor such as melanoma, head and neck, liver or kidney cancer. Both conserved end residues are part of each CDR3. Each record gives: V gene, J gene, D gene, clone size, CDR3 length, CDR3 protein, CDR3 DNA. The D gene is left open where the match is weak. Expanded clones get a size class; other rows say once, few or many, or leave the size out.

TRBV6-1	TRBJ2-7	-	-	14	CASWDTLRSYEQYF	TGTGCCAGCTGGGACACCCTACGCTCCTACGAGCAGTACTTC
TRBV30	TRBJ1-3	-	-	12	CAGTRQGNTIYF	TGTGCCGGGACCCGTCAGGGGAACACCATATATTTT
TRBV10-3	TRBJ1-3	-	-	14	CAISESTSGNTIYF	TGTGCCATCAGTGAATCTACGTCTGGAAACACCATATATTTT
TRBV4-1	TRBJ1-1	-	-	17	CASSHLFRTTRGTEAFF	TGCGCCAGCAGCCACCTTTTCCGGACCACCAGAGGCACTGAAGCTTTCTTT
TRBV5-4	TRBJ2-3	TRBD1	-	17	CASSPRVTGGYTDTQYF	TGTGCCAGCAGCCCACGGGTGACAGGGGGCTATACAGATACGCAGTATTTT
TRBV6-1	TRBJ2-3	TRBD2	-	17	CASSEGLRSARTDTQYF	TGTGCCAGCAGTGAGGGACTACGATCGGCCCGCACAGATACGCAGTATTTT
TRBV4-1	TRBJ2-1	-	-	18	CASSQLDLVPSPYNEQFF	TGCGCCAGCAGCCAATTAGATCTAGTGCCTAGCCCCTACAATGAGCAGTTCTTC
TRBV27	TRBJ1-2	-	few	13	CASSFGQNYGYTF	TGTGCCAGCAGTTTTGGGCAGAACTATGGCTACACCTTC
TRBV6-1	TRBJ2-1	TRBD1	few	15	CASRWDRNSYNEQFF	TGTGCCAGCCGGTGGGACAGGAATTCCTACAATGAGCAGTTCTTC
TRBV4-2	TRBJ2-3	TRBD1	few	14	CASSSGQGYDTQYF	TGTGCCAGCAGCTCGGGACAGGGGTATGATACGCAGTATTTT
TRBV4-2	TRBJ2-3	TRBD1	-	17	CASSQYTTGQGTDTQYF	TGTGCCAGCAGCCAGTACACGACCGGACAGGGGACAGATACGCAGTATTTT
TRBV6-5	TRBJ1-2	TRBD1	-	15	CASSYSGAGGFGYTF	TGTGCCAGCAGTTACTCGGGGGCAGGGGGCTTTGGCTACACCTTC
TRBV18	TRBJ1-1	-	-	14	CASSTNNRVTEAFF	TGTGCCAGCTCAACGAATAACAGGGTTACTGAAGCTTTCTTT
TRBV2	TRBJ2-7	-	-	15	CASSERQSPPYEQYF	TGTGCCAGCAGTGAAAGACAGAGCCCGCCCTACGAGCAGTACTTC
TRBV6-5	TRBJ2-7	TRBD1	-	14	CASAMSRTGYEQYF	TGTGCCAGCGCCATGTCACGGACAGGTTACGAGCAGTACTTC
TRBV6-7	TRBJ1-4	TRBD1	-	15	CASTQGDRAGEKLFF	TGTGCCAGCACCCAAGGGGACAGGGCGGGTGAAAAACTGTTTTTT